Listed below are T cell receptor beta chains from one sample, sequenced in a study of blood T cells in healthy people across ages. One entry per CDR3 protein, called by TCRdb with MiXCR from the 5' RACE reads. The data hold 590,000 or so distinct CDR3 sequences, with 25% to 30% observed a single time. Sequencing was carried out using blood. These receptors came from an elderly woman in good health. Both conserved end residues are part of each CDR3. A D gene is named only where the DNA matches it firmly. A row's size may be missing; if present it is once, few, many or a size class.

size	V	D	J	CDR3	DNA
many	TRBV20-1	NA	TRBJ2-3	CSARGLAGGTQYF	TGCAGTGCTAGAGGGCTAGCCGGTGGTACGCAGTATTTT
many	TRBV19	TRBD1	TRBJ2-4	CASSLTRDSYKNIQYF	TGTGCCAGTAGTTTGACCCGGGACAGCTACAAAAACATTCAGTACTTC
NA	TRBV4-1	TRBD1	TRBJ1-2	CASSPEQGVRYGYTF	TGCGCCAGCAGCCCGGAACAGGGGGTCAGATATGGCTACACCTTC
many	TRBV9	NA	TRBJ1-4	CASSVLSGPNEKLFF	TGTGCCAGCAGCGTTCTATCGGGCCCCAATGAAAAACTGTTTTTT
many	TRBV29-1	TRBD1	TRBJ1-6	CSVADRVDSPLHF	TGCAGCGTGGCGGACAGGGTTGATTCACCCCTCCACTTT
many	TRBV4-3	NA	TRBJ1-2	CASSQQGRDYGYTF	TGCGCCAGCAGCCAGCAGGGGAGGGACTATGGCTACACCTTC
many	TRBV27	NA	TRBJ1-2	CASSLSGRNYGYTF	TGTGCCAGCAGTTTATCCGGGAGGAACTATGGCTACACCTTC
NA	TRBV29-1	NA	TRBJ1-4	CSGSVGAYEKLFF	TGCAGCGGCTCAGTAGGAGCCTATGAAAAACTGTTTTTT
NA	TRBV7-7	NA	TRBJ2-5	CASSPDRLGETQYF	TGTGCTAGCAGCCCCGATAGACTAGGAGAGACCCAGTACTTC
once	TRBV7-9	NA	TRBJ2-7	CASSPGINSYEQYF	TGTGCCAGCAGCCCCGGGATAAACTCCTACGAGCAGTACTTC
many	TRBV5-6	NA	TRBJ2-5	CASSLRGPGETQYF	TGTGCCAGCAGCTTACGGGGGCCAGGAGAGACCCAGTACTTC
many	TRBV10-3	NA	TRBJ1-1	CAISEEGVEAFF	TGTGCCATCAGTGAGGAGGGGGTTGAAGCTTTCTTT
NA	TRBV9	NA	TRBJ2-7	CASSARTAGSYEQYF	TGTGCCAGCAGCGCCAGGACAGCGGGATCCTACGAGCAGTACTTC
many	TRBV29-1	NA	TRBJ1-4	CSATIGSTNEKLFF	TGCAGCGCAACAATTGGTTCGACTAATGAAAAACTGTTTTTT
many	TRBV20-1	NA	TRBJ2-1	CSAPGPYNEQFF	TGCAGTGCGCCAGGTCCCTACAATGAGCAGTTCTTC
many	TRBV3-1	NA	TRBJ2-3	CASSASGTELTDTQYF	TGTGCCAGCAGCGCCTCCGGGACGGAACTCACAGATACGCAGTATTTT
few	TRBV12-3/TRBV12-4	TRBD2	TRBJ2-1	CASGGGTYNEQFF	TGTGCCAGCGGGGGGGGTACCTACAATGAGCAGTTCTTC
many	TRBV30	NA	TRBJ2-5	CAWSDGGGETQYF	TGTGCCTGGAGTGATGGTGGCGGCGAGACCCAGTACTTC
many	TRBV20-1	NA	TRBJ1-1	CSTGPEAFF	TGCAGCACGGGACCTGAAGCTTTCTTT
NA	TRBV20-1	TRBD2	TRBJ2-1	CSASRAGGPYNEQFF	TGCAGTGCGTCTAGAGCGGGGGGCCCCTACAATGAGCAGTTCTTC
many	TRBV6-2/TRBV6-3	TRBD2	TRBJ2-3	CASSYDRLAGSTDTQYF	TGTGCCAGCAGTTACGACAGACTAGCGGGGAGCACAGATACGCAGTATTTT
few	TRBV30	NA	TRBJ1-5	CAWRVGTGEPQHF	TGTGCCTGGAGGGTAGGTACCGGAGAGCCCCAGCATTTT
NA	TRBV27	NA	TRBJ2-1	CASSSPGPFNEQFF	TGTGCCAGCAGTTCCCCCGGACCGTTTAATGAGCAGTTCTTC
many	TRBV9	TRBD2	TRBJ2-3	CASSVVAGVNTDTQYF	TGTGCCAGCAGCGTCGTAGCGGGGGTCAACACAGATACGCAGTATTTT
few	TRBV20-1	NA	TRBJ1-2	CSARDRRNSSYGYTF	TGCAGTGCTAGAGATCGGAGAAACAGCTCCTATGGCTACACCTTC
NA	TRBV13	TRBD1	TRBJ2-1	CASSWGPGTGGEGSYNEQFF	TGTGCCAGCAGCTGGGGTCCCGGGACAGGGGGCGAAGGTTCCTACAATGAGCAGTTCTTC
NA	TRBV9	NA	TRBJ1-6	CASSVRGGRSPLHF	TGTGCCAGCAGCGTAAGGGGGGGTAGGTCACCCCTCCACTTT
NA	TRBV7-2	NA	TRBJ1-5	CASSPPNSRNQPQHF	TGTGCCAGCAGCCCCCCCAACAGCCGCAATCAGCCCCAGCATTTT
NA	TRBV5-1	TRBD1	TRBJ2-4	CASKRTGGSHGQYF	TGCGCCAGCAAAAGGACAGGGGGCTCCCACGGGCAGTACTTC
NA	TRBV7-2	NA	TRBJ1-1	CASSLARQLGTINTEAFF	TGTGCCAGCAGCTTAGCGCGGCAGTTGGGGACGATAAACACTGAAGCTTTCTTT
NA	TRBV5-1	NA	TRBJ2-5	CASSLASGTQETQYF	TGCGCCAGCAGCTTGGCCTCGGGGACCCAAGAGACCCAGTACTTC
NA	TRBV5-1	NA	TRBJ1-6	CASSRGVENSPLHF	TGCGCCAGCAGCAGGGGAGTTGAGAATTCACCCCTCCACTTT
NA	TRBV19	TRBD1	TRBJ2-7	CAGRDSGAAYEQYF	TGTGCCGGTAGGGACAGCGGAGCTGCCTACGAGCAGTACTTC
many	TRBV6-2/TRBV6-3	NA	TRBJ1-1	CASSYGPLNTEAFF	TGTGCCAGCAGTTACGGCCCGTTGAACACTGAAGCTTTCTTT
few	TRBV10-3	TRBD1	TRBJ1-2	CAISEGTGDGYTF	TGTGCCATCAGTGAGGGGACAGGGGATGGCTACACCTTC
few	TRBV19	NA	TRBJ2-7	CASRTGETYEQYF	TGTGCCAGCCGAACAGGTGAAACCTACGAGCAGTACTTC
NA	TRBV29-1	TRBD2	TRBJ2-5	CSGSASGSGTQYF	TGCAGCGGATCGGCTAGCGGGAGTGGGACCCAGTACTTC
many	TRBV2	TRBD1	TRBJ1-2	CASREGTGNYGYTF	TGTGCCAGCAGGGAAGGGACAGGGAACTATGGCTACACCTTC
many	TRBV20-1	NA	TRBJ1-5	CSARLGGGSNQPQHF	TGCAGTGCGCGACTAGGGGGGGGTAGCAATCAGCCCCAGCATTTT
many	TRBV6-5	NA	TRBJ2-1	CASSYSAVYNEQFF	TGTGCCAGCAGTTACTCGGCAGTGTACAATGAGCAGTTCTTC
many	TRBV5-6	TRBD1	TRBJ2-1	CASSQDRRYEQFF	TGTGCCAGCAGCCAGGACAGGAGGTATGAGCAGTTCTTC
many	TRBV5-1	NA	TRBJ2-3	CASSFSESTDTQYF	TGCGCCAGCAGCTTTAGCGAGAGCACAGATACGCAGTATTTT